This note documents a single T cell receptor beta chain sequence. Its antigen is unidentified. The CDR3 is made up of 15 amino acids. Trimming removed 2 bases from V and 8 bases from J; junction bases left unmatched: 5. Germline assignment: CDR1 LGHNA and CDR2 YNFKEQ. Sequencing was performed with immunoSEQ multiplex PCR; in TCRdb, only in-frame clones are kept and a portion is missing. The top ten clones hold roughly 0.7% of a sample with 25,000 to 30,000 clones, roughly 80% of them seen once. This sample was taken from a study of graft-versus-host responses after intestinal transplantation. As for the study in general: Tacrolimus and steroids were given for two to three years to all recipients after anti-thymocyte globulin induction. Regarding the study as a whole: Early post-transplant declines in HvG were associated with peak levels of circulating GvH clones.

The TCR was taken from a human donor who received an intestinal transplant. This chain links TRBV4-2 with TRBJ1-4; 10 bases line up with TRBD1. Sequences were derived from unstimulated CD4+ T cells sorted from spleen or lymph node cells, sampled before intestinal transplant. CDR3 sequence (DNA): TGTGCCAGCAGCCAACAGACAGGGGGCGAGGAAAAACTGTTTTTT. It codes for CASSQQTGGEEKLFF.